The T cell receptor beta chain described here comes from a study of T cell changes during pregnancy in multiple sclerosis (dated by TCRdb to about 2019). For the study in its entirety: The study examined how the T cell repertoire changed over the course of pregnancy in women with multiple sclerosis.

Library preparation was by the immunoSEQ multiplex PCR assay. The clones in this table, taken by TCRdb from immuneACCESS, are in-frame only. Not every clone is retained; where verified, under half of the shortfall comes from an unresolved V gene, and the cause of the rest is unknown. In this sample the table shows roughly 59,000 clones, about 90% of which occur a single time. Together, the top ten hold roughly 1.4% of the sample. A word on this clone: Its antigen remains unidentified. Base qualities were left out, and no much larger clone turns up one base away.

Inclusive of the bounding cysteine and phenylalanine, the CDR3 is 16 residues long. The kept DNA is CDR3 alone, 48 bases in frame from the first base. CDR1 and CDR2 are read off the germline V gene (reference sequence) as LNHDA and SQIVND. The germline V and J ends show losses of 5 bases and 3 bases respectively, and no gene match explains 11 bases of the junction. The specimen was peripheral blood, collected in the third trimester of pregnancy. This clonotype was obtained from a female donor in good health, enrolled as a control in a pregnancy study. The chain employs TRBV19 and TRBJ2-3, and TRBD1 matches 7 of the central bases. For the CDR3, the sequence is CASSPRQGKGTDTQYF. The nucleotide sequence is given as TGTGCCAGTAGTCCCCGACAGGGTAAGGGGACAGATACGCAGTATTTT. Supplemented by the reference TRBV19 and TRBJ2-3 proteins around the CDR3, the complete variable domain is DGGITQSPKYLFRKEGQNVTLSCEQNLNHDAMYWYRQDPGQGLRLIYYSQIVNDFQKGDIAEGYSVSREKKESFPLTVTSAQKNPTAFYLCASSPRQGKGTDTQYFGPGTRLTVL.